This entry lists 20 T cell receptor beta chains sequenced from one sample in a study of human T cells and chemical hapten exposure. Sample time point: pre-sensitization, week 0. Treatment denoted: therapeutic diphenylcyclopropenone sensitization with weekly scalp DPC. Each CDR3 protein is one row after TCRdb ran MiXCR on the RACE reads. The sample contains some 400,000 distinct CDR3 sequences, 4.5% to 5.5% of which appear only once. The sequencing here drew on whole blood, taken in connection with sensitization to the hapten diphenylcyclopropenone (DPC). Receptor source: a woman in her forties or fifties with alopecia areata. Some clones in this sample may be carry-over from other donors' samples.

This clonotype was recorded at least ten times. The rearrangement joins TRBV9 to TRBJ2-1, with D possibly called TRBD1 or TRBD2 (5 bases each). The CDR3 length is 15 residues. CDR1 is SGDLS, CDR2 YYNGEE, per germline. V was cut by 3 bases and J by 5 bases, with 15 bases left in between. CDR3 in DNA: TGTGCCAGCAGCGCCGCCGGGACCCTGAACAATGAGCAGTTCTTC. The encoded protein is CASSAAGTLNNEQFF. The whole variable domain, remainder taken from reference TRBV9 and TRBJ2-1, is DSGVTQTPKHLITATGQRVTLRCSPRSGDLSVYWYQQSLDQGLQFLIQYYNGEERAKGNILERFSAQQFPDLHSELNLSSLELGDSALYFCASSAAGTLNNEQFFGPGTRLTVL.

This clonotype was observed a handful of times. The CDR3 protein is CASSSDPGVLQETQYF. The CDR3 DNA is TGTGCCAGCAGCTCCGACCCGGGAGTCCTACAAGAGACCCAGTACTTC. The genes are TRBV7-2 and TRBJ2-5; possibly TRBD2 for D (6 bases). The germline gives CDR1 SGHTA, CDR2 FQGNSA. The CDR3 has 16 residues. V lost 4 bases and J 2 bases, leaving 17 bases between the germline ends.

CDR3 DNA sequence: TGTGCCAGCCTTCTGACAGGGAGTTTGAACACTGAAGCTTTCTTT. Translated: CASLLTGSLNTEAFF. This sequence joins TRBV6-1 and TRBJ1-1; 7 bases align to TRBD1. CDR1 is MNHNS and CDR2 is SASEGT in the germline V gene. The CDR3 totals 15 residues. The junction had 9 bases not matched to a gene; V was cut back by 8 bases and J by 0 bases.

V is TRBV27 and J is TRBJ1-5; 7 bases fit TRBD1. Germline lookup yields CDR1 MNHEY and CDR2 SMNVEV (reference sequence). The CDR3 covers 15 residues. J gave up 10 bases and V 4 bases, and 13 bases lay outside the gene matches. The DNA of the CDR3 is TGTGCCAGCAGTTCCATCCGGGACAGTTTAATCCCCCAGCATTTT. Amino acid sequence: CASSSIRDSLIPQHF.

Here the CDR3 DNA reads TGTGCCAGCATAGGACTAGCGGGGGCGCTTACCTACGAGCAGTACTTC. This gives the protein CASIGLAGALTYEQYF. The chain links TRBV6-2 or TRBV6-3 to TRBJ2-7; TRBD2 matches 13 bases. V lost 7 bases, J lost 2 bases, and 8 bases stayed unmatched. There are 16 residues in the CDR3. CDR1 is MNHEY, CDR2 SVGEGT, per germline.

Many counts were recorded for this clonotype. The genes are TRBV29-1 and TRBJ2-6; a possible D gene is TRBD2 (5 bases). This CDR3 comprises 14 residues. The V end was cut by 4 bases, the J end by 0 bases, with 7 bases between. Germline CDR1 reads SQVTM; CDR2 reads ANQGSEA. The CDR3 region is CSVAGLSGANVLTF. The CDR3 DNA is TGCAGCGTTGCAGGACTCTCTGGGGCCAACGTCCTGACTTTC. The entire variable domain, with the rest obtained from reference TRBV29-1 and TRBJ2-6, is as follows: SAVISQKPSRDICQRGTSLTIQCQVDSQVTMMFWYRQQPGQSLTLIATANQGSEATYESGFVIDKFPISRPNLTFSTLTVSNMSPEDSSIYLCSVAGLSGANVLTFGAGSRLTVL.

There are a few counts of this clonotype. This sequence joins TRBV7-9 and TRBJ2-3; no reliable D call. The CDR3 loop spans 17 amino acids. In germline, CDR1 is SEHNR, CDR2 FQNEAQ (reference sequence). The V gene lost 1 base and the J gene lost 4 bases, with 18 bases spanning the gap. CDR3 region: CASSLEGSITFPDTQYF. Here the CDR3 DNA reads TGTGCCAGCAGCTTAGAAGGATCGATAACGTTCCCAGATACGCAGTATTTT.

This clonotype was picked up many times. The chain carries TRBV30 and TRBJ1-1; possible D gene TRBD1, 5 bases. This CDR3 spans 11 amino acids. The germline V and J ends were trimmed by 5 bases and 7 bases, with 11 bases remaining between them. Germline V gives CDR1 GTSNPN, CDR2 SVGIG (reference sequence). In DNA form, the CDR3 reads TGTGCCTGGGGGGGAGTTATTGAAGCTTTCTTT. Protein: CAWGGVIEAFF.

This clonotype was seen repeatedly, ten times or more. This rearrangement joins TRBV28 to TRBJ2-3; no firm D call. Germline V gene lookup returns CDR1 MDHEN and CDR2 SYDVKM. With 6 bases removed from V and 4 bases from J, the gap between germline ends came to 17 bases. The CDR3 has 15 residues. CDR3 sequence: CASSPYRVGADTQYF. The DNA of the CDR3 is TGTGCCAGCAGCCCTTACCGGGTTGGGGCAGATACGCAGTATTTT.

This clonotype was detected only a few times. The rearrangement uses TRBV7-2 and TRBJ2-1; D uncertain. Germline CDR1 SGHTA, CDR2 FQGNSA. V was shortened by 1 base and J by 5 bases, with 9 bases between the two germline ends. The CDR3 covers 14 residues. DNA of the CDR3: TGTGCCAGCAGCTTAGGACTCCCGAACAATGAGCAGTTCTTC. This translates into CASSLGLPNNEQFF. Based on the CDR3 plus reference TRBV7-2 and TRBJ2-1, the full variable domain is GAGVSQSPSNKVTEKGKDVELRCDPISGHTALYWYRQSLGQGLEFLIYFQGNSAPDKSGLPSDRFSAERTGGSVSTLTIQRTQQEDSAVYLCASSLGLPNNEQFFGPGTRLTVL.

A word on this clonotype: A much larger clone lies one base from this, so it may be a read error. V gene TRBV3-1 combines with J gene TRBJ1-2; no firm D call. This CDR3 region has 14 residues. The V gene's germline CDR1 is LGHDT and CDR2 YNNKEL (reference sequence). Trimming removed 0 bases from V and 7 bases from J, with 12 bases in between. The DNA for the CDR3 is TGTGCCAGCAGCCAAGAAGTTGATGAGTTTGGCTACACCTTC. Protein sequence: CASSQEVDEFGYTF.

This clonotype was seen ten or more times. The chain uses TRBV28 and TRBJ1-5; 9 nucleotides line up with TRBD1. Germline-derived CDR1 and CDR2 are MDHEN and SYDVKM. J lost 3 bases, V lost 6 bases, and 3 bases had no gene match. This CDR3 spans 14 amino acids. The DNA for the CDR3 is TGTGCCAGCAGCTGGGACAGGGACAATCAGCCCCAGCATTTT. Translating it yields CASSWDRDNQPQHF.

The J gene is TRBJ2-7, the V gene TRBV2; no definite D call. V shed 2 bases and J shed 9 bases, with 17 bases lying between them. Germline CDR1 SNHLY, CDR2 FYNNEI. This CDR3 has 14 residues. The CDR3 here is CASSETGSSTGQYF. The CDR3 DNA is TGTGCCAGCAGTGAAACGGGCAGTTCGACCGGGCAGTACTTC.

This clonotype was recorded many times. The chain has TRBV6-1 and TRBJ2-4; TRBD1 is a possible D gene (5 bases). V lost 8 bases, J lost 2 bases, and 16 bases lay in between. The CDR3 consists of 15 residues. The germline gives CDR1 MNHNS, CDR2 SASEGT. CDR3 residues: CASQGVIQTKNIQYF. The CDR3 DNA sequence: TGTGCCAGCCAAGGGGTCATCCAGACCAAAAACATTCAGTACTTC.

This clonotype was counted ten times or more. The genes are TRBV5-1 and TRBJ2-7; 11 positions match TRBD2. The CDR3 covers 15 residues. With 4 bases clipped from V and 1 base from J, the junction kept 4 bases outside the gene matches. CDR1 SGHRS and CDR2 YFSETQ come from the germline V gene. Written as DNA, the CDR3 is TGCGCCAGCAGCGGAGGGACTAGCGGATCCTACGAGCAGTACTTC. Amino acid sequence: CASSGGTSGSYEQYF.

This clonotype was observed a few times. The rearrangement uses TRBV24-1 and TRBJ2-3; 7 positions match TRBD2. The V segment lost 9 bases and the J segment 2 bases; nucleotides outside the gene matches: 16. From germline, CDR1 is KGHDR and CDR2 SFDVKD. The CDR3 is made up of 17 amino acids. Here the CDR3 DNA reads TGTGCCACCCCGACCCACTTACTAGCGACCTCCACAGATACGCAGTATTTT. Its protein product is CATPTHLLATSTDTQYF.

This clonotype was observed many times. The J gene is TRBJ2-3, the V gene TRBV5-5; 12 bases are a match to TRBD2. Germline values: CDR1 SGHKS, CDR2 YYEKEE (reference sequence). This CDR3 is 14 amino acids long. V shed 4 bases, J shed 4 bases, and the junction held 1 base outside the gene matches. The CDR3 loop is CASSPSGGADTQYF. The CDR3 nucleotides read TGTGCCAGCAGCCCTAGCGGGGGGGCAGATACGCAGTATTTT.

This chain uses TRBV20-1 with TRBJ2-1, with 10 bases matching TRBD2. V lost 4 bases and J lost 3; bases outside the gene matches: 0. The germline CDR1 and CDR2 sequences are DFQATT and SNEGSKA (reference sequence). CDR3 length: 13 amino acids. Written as DNA, the CDR3 is TGCAGTGCTACTAGCGGGGGCTACAATGAGCAGTTCTTC. Amino acid sequence: CSATSGGYNEQFF.

J is TRBJ1-1 and V is TRBV20-1, with 7 positions matching TRBD1. The length of the CDR3 is 14 residues. The junction had 7 bases not matched to a gene; V was cut back by 2 bases and J by 4 bases. Germline-derived CDR1 and CDR2 are DFQATT and SNEGSKA (reference sequence). The chain's CDR3 is CSARPAQGGTEAFF. Here the CDR3 DNA reads TGCAGTGCTAGACCTGCCCAGGGGGGCACTGAAGCTTTCTTT.

The table lists this clonotype with a few counts. The chain employs TRBV19 and TRBJ2-7; D tentatively reads TRBD1 or TRBD2 (5 bases each). Germline CDR1 is LNHDA and CDR2 is SQIVND (reference sequence). The CDR3 extends over 15 amino acids. Trimming took 7 bases from V and 7 from J, leaving 23 bases between them. The CDR3 DNA reads as TGTGCCAGTACCCGGGGCAGGACCCTTCCCCTGGAGCAGTACTTC. Its translation is CASTRGRTLPLEQYF.